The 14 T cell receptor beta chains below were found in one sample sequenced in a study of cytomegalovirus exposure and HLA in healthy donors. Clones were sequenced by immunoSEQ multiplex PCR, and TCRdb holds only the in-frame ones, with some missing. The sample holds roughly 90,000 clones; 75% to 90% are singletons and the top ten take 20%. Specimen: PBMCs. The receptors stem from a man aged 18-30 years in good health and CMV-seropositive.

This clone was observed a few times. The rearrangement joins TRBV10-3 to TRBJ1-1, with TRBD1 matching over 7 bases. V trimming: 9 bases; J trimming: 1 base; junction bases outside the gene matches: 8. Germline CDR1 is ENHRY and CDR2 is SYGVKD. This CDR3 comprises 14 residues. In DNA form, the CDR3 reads TGTGCCATTTCGACAGGGCGGGGGAACACTGAAGCTTTCTTT. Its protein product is CAISTGRGNTEAFF.

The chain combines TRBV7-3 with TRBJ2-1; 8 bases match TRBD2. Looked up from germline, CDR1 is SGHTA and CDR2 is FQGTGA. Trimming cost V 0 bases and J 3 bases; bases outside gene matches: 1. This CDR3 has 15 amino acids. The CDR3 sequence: CASSLTSGNYNEQFF. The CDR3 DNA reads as TGTGCCAGCAGCTTAACTAGCGGGAACTACAATGAGCAGTTCTTC.

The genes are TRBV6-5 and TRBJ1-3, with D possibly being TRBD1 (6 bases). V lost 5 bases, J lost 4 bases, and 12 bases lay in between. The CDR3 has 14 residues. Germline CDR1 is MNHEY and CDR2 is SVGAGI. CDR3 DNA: TGTGCCAGCAGTCATGGACAGTGGGGAAACACCATATATTTT. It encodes CASSHGQWGNTIYF.

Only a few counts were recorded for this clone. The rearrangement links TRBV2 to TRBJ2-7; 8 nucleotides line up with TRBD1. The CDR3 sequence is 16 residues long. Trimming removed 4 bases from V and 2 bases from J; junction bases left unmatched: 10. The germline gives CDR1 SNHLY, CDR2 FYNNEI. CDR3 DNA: TGTGCCAGCAGTGTAGAGGGGGACAGGCCCACCTACGAGCAGTACGTC. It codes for CASSVEGDRPTYEQYV.

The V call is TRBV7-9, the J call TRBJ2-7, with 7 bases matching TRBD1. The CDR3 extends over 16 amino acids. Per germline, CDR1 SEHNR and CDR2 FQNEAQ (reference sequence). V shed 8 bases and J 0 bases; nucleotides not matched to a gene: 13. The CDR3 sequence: CASRQGLGQSSYEQYF. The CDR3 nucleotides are TGTGCCAGCCGACAGGGTTTAGGACAAAGCTCCTACGAGCAGTACTTC.

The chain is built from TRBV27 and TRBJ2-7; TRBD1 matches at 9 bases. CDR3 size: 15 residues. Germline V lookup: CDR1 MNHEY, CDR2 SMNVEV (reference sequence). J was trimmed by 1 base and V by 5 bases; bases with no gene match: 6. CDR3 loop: CASSPYGTGSYEQYF. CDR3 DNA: TGTGCCAGCAGTCCGTACGGGACAGGGTCCTACGAGCAGTACTTC.

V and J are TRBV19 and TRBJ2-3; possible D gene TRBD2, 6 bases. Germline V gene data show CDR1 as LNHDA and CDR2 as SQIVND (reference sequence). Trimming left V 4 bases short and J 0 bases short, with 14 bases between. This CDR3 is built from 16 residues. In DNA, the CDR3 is TGTGCCAGTAGTACTTGGTCAAGCGGGAGCACAGATACGCAGTATTTT. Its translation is CASSTWSSGSTDTQYF.

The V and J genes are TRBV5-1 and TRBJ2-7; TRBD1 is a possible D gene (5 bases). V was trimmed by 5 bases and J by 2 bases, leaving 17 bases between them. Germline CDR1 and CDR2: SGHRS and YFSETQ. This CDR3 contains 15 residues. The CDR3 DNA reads TGCGCCAGCAGGAAACAGGATCGGGTAACCTACGAGCAGTACTTC. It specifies CASRKQDRVTYEQYF.

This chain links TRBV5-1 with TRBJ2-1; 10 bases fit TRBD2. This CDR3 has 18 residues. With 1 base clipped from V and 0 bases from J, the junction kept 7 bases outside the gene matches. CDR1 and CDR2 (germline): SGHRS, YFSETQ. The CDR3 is CASSLRLAGVSSYNEQFF. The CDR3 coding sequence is TGCGCCAGCAGCTTGCGTCTAGCGGGAGTTAGCTCCTACAATGAGCAGTTCTTC.

CDR3 loop: CATSTLPELAERGDTQYF. The CDR3 DNA sequence: TGTGCCACCAGCACCTTGCCTGAGCTAGCGGAAAGGGGAGATACGCAGTATTTT. The chain carries TRBV15 and TRBJ2-3, with 7 nucleotides matching TRBD2. Germline V lookup: CDR1 LNHNV, CDR2 YYDKDF (reference sequence). The CDR3 contains 18 residues. The J segment lost 5 bases and the V segment lost 4 bases, leaving 18 bases of the junction unmatched.

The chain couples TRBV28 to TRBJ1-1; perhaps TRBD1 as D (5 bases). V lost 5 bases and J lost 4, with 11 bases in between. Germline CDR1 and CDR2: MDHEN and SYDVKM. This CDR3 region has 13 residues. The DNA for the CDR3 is TGTGCCAGCAGTCCGACAGAGCTCACTGAAGCTTTCTTT. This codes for CASSPTELTEAFF.

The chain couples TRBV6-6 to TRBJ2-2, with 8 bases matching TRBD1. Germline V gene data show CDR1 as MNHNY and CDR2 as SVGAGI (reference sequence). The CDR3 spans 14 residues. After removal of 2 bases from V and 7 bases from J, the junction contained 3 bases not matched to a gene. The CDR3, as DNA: TGTGCCAGCAGTTACGCAGGGGGCAACGGGGAGCTGTTTTTT. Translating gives CASSYAGGNGELFF.

For the CDR3, the DNA is TGTGCCAGCAGCTTCGGGGGAGAAAACTATGGCTACACCTTC. As protein: CASSFGGENYGYTF. V is TRBV7-9 and J is TRBJ1-2; D is possibly TRBD1 (5 bases). This CDR3 is built from 14 residues. The germline CDR1 and CDR2 sequences are SEHNR and FQNEAQ (reference sequence). Trimming stripped 3 bases from V and 2 bases from J, with 10 bases between.

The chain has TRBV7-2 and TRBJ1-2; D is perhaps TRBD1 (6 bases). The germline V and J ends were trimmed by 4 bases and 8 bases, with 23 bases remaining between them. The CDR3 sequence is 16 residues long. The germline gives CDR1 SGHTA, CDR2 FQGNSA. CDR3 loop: CASSSTPGGPPNGYTF. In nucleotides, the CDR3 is TGTGCCAGCAGCTCAACCCCGGGGGGCCCCCCAAACGGCTACACCTTC.